This entry describes one T cell receptor (beta chain). Its matching antigen is unknown. The sample originates from a study of shared clonotypes between healthy human individuals. For the study at large: Each donor's CD8 memory used one plate, CD8 naive two, each CD4 subset three.

Between the trimmed V and J ends, which lost 6 bases and 4 bases, there was a span of 13 bases. The CDR3 covers 14 residues. Germline CDR1 reads MNHEY; CDR2 reads SVGAGI. Findings and caveats of the study: Donor clonotype sharing was expected to depend on sequencing depth.

Each cell subset's genomic DNA was divided evenly among several immunoSEQ plates. This table comes from immunoSEQ multiplex PCR, and its TCRdb copy is limited to in-frame clones, with some not included. The sample has over a million clones; just under 99% are singletons. It was into CD45RA+ naive and CD45RA-negative memory subsets that the CD4+ cells were split. The sample was naive CD4+ T cells sorted from blood. Subset defined: CD45RA+ positively selected. This sequence joins TRBV6-5 and TRBJ2-1; D perhaps matches TRBD1 (7 bases). The clonotype comes from a man younger than 45 in good health. Written as DNA, the CDR3 is TGTGCCAGCAGCTCGGAGGGGGCATACAATGAGCAGTTCTTC. This translates into CASSSEGAYNEQFF.